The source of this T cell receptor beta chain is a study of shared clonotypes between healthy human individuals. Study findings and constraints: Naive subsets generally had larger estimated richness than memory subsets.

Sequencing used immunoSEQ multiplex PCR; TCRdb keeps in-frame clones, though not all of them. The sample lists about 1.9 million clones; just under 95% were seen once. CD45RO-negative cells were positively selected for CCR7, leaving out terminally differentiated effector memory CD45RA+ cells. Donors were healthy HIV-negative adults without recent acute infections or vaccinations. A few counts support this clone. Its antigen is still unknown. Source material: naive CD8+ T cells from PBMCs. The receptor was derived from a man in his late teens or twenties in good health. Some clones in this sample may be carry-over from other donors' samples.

DNA of the CDR3: TGTGCCAGCAGTGTATTACAGGAGAGTAAGGCTTTCTTT. As protein: CASSVLQESKAFF. The chain links TRBV27 to TRBJ1-1; D might be TRBD1 (5 bases). The germline CDR1 and CDR2 sequences are MNHEY and SMNVEV (reference sequence). The CDR3 has 13 amino acids. Trimming cost V 5 bases and J 11 bases, with 18 bases left between them.